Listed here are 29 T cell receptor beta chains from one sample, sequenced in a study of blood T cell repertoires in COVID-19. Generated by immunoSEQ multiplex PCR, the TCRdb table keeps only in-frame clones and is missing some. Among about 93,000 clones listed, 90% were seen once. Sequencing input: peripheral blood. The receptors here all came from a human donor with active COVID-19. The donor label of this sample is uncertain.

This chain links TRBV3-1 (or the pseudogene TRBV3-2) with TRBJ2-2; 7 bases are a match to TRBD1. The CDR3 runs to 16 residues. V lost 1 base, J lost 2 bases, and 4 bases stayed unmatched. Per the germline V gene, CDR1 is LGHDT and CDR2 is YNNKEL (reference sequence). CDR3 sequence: CASSQAGTDNTGELFF. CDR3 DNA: TGTGCCAGCAGCCAAGCCGGGACAGATAACACCGGGGAGCTGTTTTTT.

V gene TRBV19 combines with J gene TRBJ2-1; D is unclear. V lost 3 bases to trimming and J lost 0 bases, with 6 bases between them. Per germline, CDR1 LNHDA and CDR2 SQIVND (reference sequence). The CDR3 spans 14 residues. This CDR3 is CASSMGSSYNEQFF. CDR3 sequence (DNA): TGTGCCAGTAGTATGGGCAGCTCCTACAATGAGCAGTTCTTC.

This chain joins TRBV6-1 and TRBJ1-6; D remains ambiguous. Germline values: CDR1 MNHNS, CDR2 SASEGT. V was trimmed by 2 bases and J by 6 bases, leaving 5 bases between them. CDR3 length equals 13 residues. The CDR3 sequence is CASSESVNSPLHF. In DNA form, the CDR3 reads TGTGCCAGCAGTGAATCAGTTAATTCACCCCTCCACTTT.

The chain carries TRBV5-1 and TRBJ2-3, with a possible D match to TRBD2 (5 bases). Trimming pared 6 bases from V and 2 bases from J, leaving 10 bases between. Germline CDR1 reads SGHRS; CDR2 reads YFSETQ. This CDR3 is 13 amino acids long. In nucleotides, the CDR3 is TGCGCCAGCACCCCCGGGGACACAGATACGCAGTATTTT. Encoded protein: CASTPGDTDTQYF. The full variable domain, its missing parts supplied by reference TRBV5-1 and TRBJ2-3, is KAGVTQTPRYLIKTRGQQVTLSCSPISGHRSVSWYQQTPGQGLQFLFEYFSETQRNKGNFPGRFSGRQFSNSRSEMNVSTLELGDSALYLCASTPGDTDTQYFGPGTRLTVL.

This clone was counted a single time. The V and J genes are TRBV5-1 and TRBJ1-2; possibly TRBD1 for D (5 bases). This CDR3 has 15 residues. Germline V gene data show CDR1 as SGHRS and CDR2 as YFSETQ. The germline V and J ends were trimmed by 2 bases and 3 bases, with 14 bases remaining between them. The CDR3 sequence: CASSFGPREDYGYTF. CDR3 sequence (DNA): TGCGCCAGCAGCTTCGGCCCCAGGGAGGACTATGGCTACACCTTC.

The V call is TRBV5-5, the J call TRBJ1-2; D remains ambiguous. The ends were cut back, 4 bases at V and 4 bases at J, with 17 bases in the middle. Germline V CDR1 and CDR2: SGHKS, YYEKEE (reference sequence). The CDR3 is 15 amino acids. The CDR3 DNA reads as TGTGCCAGCAGCCCGGAGCCTGATCGGCCCTATGGCTACACCTTC. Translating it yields CASSPEPDRPYGYTF.

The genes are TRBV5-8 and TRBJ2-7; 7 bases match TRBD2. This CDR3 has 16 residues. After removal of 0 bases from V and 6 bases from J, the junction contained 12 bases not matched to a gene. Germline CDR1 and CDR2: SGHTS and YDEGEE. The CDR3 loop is CASSLGLLAYIGEQYF. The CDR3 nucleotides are TGTGCCAGCAGCTTGGGGCTACTAGCGTATATCGGCGAGCAGTACTTC. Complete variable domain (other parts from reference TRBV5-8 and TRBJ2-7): EAGVTQSPTHLIKTRGQQATLRCSPISGHTSVYWYQQALGLGLQFLLWYDEGEERNRGNFPPRFSGRQFPNYSSELNVNALELEDSALYLCASSLGLLAYIGEQYFGPGTRLTVT.

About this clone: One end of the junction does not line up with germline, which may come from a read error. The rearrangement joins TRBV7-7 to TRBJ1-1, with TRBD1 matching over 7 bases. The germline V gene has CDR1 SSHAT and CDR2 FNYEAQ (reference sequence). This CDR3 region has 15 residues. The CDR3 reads CASSSSGQVITEAFF. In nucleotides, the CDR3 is TGTGCTAGCAGCTCCTCAGGACAGGTTATAACTGAAGCTTTCTTT.

DNA for the CDR3: TGCGCCAGCAGGGGACAGGACAACACCGGGGAGCTGTTTTTT. It yields the protein CASRGQDNTGELFF. V is TRBV5-1 and J is TRBJ2-2; 8 nucleotides align to TRBD1. Trimming took 5 bases from V and 2 from J; bases not matched to a gene: 2. Germline V lookup: CDR1 SGHRS, CDR2 YFSETQ. CDR3 length: 14 amino acids.

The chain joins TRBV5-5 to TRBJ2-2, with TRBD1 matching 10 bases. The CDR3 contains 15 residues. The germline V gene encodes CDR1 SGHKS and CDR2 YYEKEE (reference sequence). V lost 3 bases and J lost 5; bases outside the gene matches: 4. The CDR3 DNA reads TGTGCCAGCAGCTCGGGGGACAGGGGTACCGGGGAGCTGTTTTTT. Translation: CASSSGDRGTGELFF.

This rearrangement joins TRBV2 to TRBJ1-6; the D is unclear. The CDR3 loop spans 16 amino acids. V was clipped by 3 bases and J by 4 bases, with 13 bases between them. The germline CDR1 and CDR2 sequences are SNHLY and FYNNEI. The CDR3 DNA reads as TGTGCCAGCAGTGAGTCGCAGATTTTTTATAATTCACCCCTCCACTTT. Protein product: CASSESQIFYNSPLHF.

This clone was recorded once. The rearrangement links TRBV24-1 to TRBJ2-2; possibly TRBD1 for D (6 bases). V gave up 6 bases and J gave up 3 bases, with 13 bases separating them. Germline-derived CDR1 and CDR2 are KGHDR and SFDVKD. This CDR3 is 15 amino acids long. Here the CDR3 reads CATSRGRGYTGELFF. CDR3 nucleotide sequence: TGTGCCACCAGTAGGGGAAGGGGGTACACCGGGGAGCTGTTTTTT.

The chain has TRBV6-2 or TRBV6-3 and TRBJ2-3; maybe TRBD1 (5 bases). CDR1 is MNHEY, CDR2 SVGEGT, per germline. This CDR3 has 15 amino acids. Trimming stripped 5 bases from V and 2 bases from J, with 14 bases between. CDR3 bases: TGTGCCAGCAGTCCCGACAGCTTATACACAGATACGCAGTATTTT. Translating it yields CASSPDSLYTDTQYF.

CDR3 DNA: TGTGCCAGCAGTTTATATTCACAGGAAGAGCAGTACTTC. Its protein is CASSLYSQEEQYF. This chain uses TRBV28 with TRBJ2-7, with D possibly matching TRBD1 (5 bases). CDR1 and CDR2 (germline): MDHEN, SYDVKM. The CDR3 loop spans 13 amino acids. Trimming shortened V by 1 base and J by 7 bases, and 11 bases separated the two germline ends.

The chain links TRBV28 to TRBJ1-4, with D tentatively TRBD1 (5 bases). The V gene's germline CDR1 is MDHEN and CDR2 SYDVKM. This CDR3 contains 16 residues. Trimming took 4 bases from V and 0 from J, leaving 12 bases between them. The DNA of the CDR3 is TGTGCCAGCAGTTCAGGGATGATTTCAACTAATGAAAAACTGTTTTTT. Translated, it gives CASSSGMISTNEKLFF.

CDR3 sequence (DNA): TGCGCCAGCAGCCAAACCCGGGATCCTTTCTGGGCCCTCCACTTT. Its translation: CASSQTRDPFWALHF. This chain uses TRBV4-3 with TRBJ1-6; unclear D gene. CDR3 length: 15 residues. Germline CDR1 LGHNA, CDR2 YSLEER. Trimming pared 2 bases from V and 14 bases from J, leaving 19 bases between.

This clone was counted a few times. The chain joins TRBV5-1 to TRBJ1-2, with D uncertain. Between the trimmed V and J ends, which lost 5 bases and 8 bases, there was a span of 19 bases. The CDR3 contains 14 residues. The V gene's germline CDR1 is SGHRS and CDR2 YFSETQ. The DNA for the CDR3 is TGCGCCAGCAGTCACCTACGGGATTCGGCAGGCTACACCTTC. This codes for CASSHLRDSAGYTF.

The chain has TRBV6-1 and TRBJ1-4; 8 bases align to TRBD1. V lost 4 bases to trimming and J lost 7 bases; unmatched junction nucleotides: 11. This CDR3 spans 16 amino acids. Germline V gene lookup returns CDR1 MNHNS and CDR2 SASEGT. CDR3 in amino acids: CASSAPIRGQGEKLFF. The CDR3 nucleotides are TGTGCCAGCAGTGCCCCGATCAGGGGGCAGGGTGAAAAACTGTTTTTT.

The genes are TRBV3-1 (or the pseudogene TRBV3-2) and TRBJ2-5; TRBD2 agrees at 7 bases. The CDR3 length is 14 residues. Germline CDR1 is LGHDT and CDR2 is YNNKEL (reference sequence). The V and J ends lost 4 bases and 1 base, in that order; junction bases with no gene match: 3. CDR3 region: CASSLPSGQETQYF. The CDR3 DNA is TGTGCCAGCAGCCTTCCTAGCGGCCAAGAGACCCAGTACTTC.

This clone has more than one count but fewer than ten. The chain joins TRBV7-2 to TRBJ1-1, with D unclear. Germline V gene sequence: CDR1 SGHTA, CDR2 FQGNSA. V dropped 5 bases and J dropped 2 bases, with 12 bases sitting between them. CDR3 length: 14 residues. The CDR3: CASSLVTVNTEAFF. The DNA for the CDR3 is TGTGCCAGCAGCCTCGTCACAGTAAACACTGAAGCTTTCTTT.

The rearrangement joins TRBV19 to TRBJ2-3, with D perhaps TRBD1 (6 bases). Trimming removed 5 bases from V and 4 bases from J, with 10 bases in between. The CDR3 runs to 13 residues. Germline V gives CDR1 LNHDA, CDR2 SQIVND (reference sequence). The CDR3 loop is CASSDHRADTQYF. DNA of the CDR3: TGTGCCAGTAGTGACCACAGGGCAGATACGCAGTATTTT.

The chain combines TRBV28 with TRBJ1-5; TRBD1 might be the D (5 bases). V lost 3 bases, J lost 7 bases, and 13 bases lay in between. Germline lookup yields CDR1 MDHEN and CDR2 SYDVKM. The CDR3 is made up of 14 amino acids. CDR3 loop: CASSFDSLFQPQHF. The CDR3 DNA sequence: TGTGCCAGCAGTTTTGACAGTCTTTTCCAGCCCCAGCATTTT.

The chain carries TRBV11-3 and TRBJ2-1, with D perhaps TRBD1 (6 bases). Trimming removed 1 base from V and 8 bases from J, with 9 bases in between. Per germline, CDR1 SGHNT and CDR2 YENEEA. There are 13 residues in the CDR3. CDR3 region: CASSLGDTHEQFF. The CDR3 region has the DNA TGTGCCAGCAGCTTAGGGGACACGCATGAGCAGTTCTTC. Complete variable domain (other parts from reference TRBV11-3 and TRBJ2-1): EAGVVQSPRYKIIEKKQPVAFWCNPISGHNTLYWYLQNLGQGPELLIRYENEEAVDDSQLPKDRFSAERLKGVDSTLKIQPAELGDSAVYLCASSLGDTHEQFFGPGTRLTVL.

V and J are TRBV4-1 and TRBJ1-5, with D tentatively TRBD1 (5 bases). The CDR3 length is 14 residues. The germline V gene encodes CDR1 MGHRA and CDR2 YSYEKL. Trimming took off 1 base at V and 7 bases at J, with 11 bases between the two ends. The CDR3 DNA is TGCGCCAGCAGCCAAGGGGCAGGGTGGCAGCCCCAGCATTTT. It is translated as CASSQGAGWQPQHF.

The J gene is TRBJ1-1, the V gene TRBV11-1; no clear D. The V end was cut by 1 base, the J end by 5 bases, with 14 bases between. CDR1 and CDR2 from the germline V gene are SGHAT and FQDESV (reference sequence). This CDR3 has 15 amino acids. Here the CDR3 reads CASSLEVGRRTEAFF. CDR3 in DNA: TGTGCCAGCAGCTTAGAGGTTGGGAGGAGGACTGAAGCTTTCTTT.

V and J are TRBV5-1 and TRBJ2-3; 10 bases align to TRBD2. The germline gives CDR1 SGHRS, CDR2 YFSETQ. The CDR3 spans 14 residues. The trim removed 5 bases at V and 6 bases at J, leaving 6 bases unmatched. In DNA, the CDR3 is TGCGCCAGCAGTAGCGGGGGGATTTCGGATACGCAGTATTTT. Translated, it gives CASSSGGISDTQYF.

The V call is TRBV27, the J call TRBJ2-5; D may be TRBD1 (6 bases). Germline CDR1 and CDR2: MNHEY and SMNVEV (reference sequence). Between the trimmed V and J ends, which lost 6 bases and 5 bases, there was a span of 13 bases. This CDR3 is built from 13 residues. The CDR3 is CASSQQGGETQYF. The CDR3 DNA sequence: TGTGCCAGCAGCCAACAGGGTGGGGAGACCCAGTACTTC.

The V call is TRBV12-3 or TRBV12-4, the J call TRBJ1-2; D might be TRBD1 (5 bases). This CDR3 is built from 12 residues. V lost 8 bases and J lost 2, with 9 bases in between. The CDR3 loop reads CASGQGNYGYTF. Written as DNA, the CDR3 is TGTGCCAGCGGGCAGGGCAACTATGGCTACACCTTC.

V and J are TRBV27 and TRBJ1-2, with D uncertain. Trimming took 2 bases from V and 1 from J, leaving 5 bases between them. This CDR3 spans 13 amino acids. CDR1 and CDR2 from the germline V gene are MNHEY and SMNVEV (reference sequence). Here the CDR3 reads CASSLGVNYGYTF. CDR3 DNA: TGTGCCAGCAGTTTAGGAGTTAACTATGGCTACACCTTC.